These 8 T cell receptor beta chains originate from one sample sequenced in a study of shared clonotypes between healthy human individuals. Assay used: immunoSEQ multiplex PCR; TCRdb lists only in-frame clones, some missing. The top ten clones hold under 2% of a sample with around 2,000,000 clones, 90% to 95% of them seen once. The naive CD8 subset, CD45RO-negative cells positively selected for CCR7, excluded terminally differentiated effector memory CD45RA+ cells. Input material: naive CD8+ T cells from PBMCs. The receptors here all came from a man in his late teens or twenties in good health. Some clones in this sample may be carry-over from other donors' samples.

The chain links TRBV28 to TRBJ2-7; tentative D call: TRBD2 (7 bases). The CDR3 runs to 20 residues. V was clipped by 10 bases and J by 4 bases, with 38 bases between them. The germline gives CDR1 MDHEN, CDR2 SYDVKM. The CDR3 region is CATSLPFVGGAEFGPYEQYF. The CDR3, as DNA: TGTGCCACCTCCCTCCCCTTTGTAGGGGGGGCGGAATTCGGACCTTACGAGCAGTACTTC.

The CDR3 DNA reads TGTGCCAGCAGCGGGGTGGACAGGGGGCTTGGCTACACCTTC. Amino acid sequence: CASSGVDRGLGYTF. V usage is TRBV9 and J usage is TRBJ1-2; 11 bases are shared with TRBD1. Germline CDR1 SGDLS, CDR2 YYNGEE. The CDR3 covers 14 residues. Trimming took 3 bases from V and 7 from J; bases not matched to a gene: 5.

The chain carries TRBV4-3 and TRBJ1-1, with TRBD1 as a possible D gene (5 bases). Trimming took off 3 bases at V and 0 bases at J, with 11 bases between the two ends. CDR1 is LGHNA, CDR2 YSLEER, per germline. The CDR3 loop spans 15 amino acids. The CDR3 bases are TGCGCCAGCAGCCAGAGGCAGGGAATGAACACTGAAGCTTTCTTT. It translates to CASSQRQGMNTEAFF.

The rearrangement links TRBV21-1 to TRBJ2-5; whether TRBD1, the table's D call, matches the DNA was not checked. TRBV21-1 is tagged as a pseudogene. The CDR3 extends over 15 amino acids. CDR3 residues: CASSKAGRGLETQYF. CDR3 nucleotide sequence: TGTGCCAGCAGCAAAGCCGGCAGGGGGCTGGAGACCCAGTACTTC.

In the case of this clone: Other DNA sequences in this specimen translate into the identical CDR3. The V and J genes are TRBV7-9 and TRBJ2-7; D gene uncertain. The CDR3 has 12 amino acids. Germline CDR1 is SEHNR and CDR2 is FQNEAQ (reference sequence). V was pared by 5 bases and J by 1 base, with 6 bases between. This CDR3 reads CASSHDSYEQYF. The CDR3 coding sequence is TGTGCCAGCAGCCATGATTCCTACGAGCAGTACTTC.

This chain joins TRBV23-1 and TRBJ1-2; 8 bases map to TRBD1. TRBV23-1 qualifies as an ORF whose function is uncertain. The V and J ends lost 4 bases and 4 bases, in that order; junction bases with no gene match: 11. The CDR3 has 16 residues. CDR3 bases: TGCGCCAGCAGTCGGGTCGGCAGGGGGCGGTCCTATGGCTACACCTTC. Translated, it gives CASSRVGRGRSYGYTF.

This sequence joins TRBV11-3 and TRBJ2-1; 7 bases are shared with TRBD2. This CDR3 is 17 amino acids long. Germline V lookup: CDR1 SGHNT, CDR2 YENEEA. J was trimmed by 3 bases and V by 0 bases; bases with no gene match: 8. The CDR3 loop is CASSLDSSAGSYNEQFF. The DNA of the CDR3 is TGTGCCAGCAGCTTAGATAGCTCAGCGGGAAGCTACAATGAGCAGTTCTTC.

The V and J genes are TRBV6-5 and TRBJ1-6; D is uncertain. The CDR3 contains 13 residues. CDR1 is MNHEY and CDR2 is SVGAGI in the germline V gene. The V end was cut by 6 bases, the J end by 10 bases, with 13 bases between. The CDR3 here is CASSPHPGSPLHF. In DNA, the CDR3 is TGTGCCAGCAGCCCGCATCCAGGCTCACCCCTCCACTTT.